Presented here are 20 T cell receptor beta chains from one specimen sequenced in a study of cytomegalovirus exposure and HLA in healthy donors (dated 2017 in TCRdb). The method behind the library was the immunoSEQ multiplex PCR assay. For the multiplex PCR, a mixture combining 60 forward primers for TCR Vbeta segments and 13 reverse primers for TCR Jbeta segments was used. TCRdb carries this immuneACCESS record with in-frame sequences only. Its versions omit some clonotypes, under half of them owing to an unresolved V gene in the studies checked, with the rest unexplained. Counted in this sample were tens of thousands of clones; roughly 79% of them appeared once. In total, the top ten clones hold roughly 22% of the sample. The sequenced sample was PBMCs. Receptors were obtained from a middle-aged woman in good health and CMV-seropositive.

This chain connects TRBV14 to TRBJ1-2; D is possibly TRBD1 (5 bases). Germline V lookup: CDR1 SGHDN, CDR2 FVKESK. The CDR3 is 13 amino acids. The V and J ends lost 3 bases and 6 bases respectively, with 11 bases between them. CDR3 sequence (DNA): TGTGCCAGCAGCCATGCCAGGGCCAATGGCTACACCTTC. Its protein is CASSHARANGYTF.

This clone was observed a handful of times. The gene calls are TRBV15 and TRBJ2-7, with TRBD2 as a possible D gene (6 bases). This CDR3 is 16 amino acids long. CDR1 and CDR2 from the germline V gene are LNHNV and YYDKDF (reference sequence). V shed 3 bases and J shed 2 bases, with 17 bases lying between them. The CDR3 DNA follows: TGTGCCACCAGCAGGGAGGGCCCTCAGTCTACCTACGAGCAGTACTTC. Its protein is CATSREGPQSTYEQYF.

J is TRBJ2-7 and V is TRBV5-6; D not resolved. V shed 5 bases and J shed 3 bases, with 9 bases lying between them. The CDR3 has 12 amino acids. CDR1 and CDR2 (germline): SGHDT, YYEEEE. The CDR3 loop reads CASSPGRYEQYF. CDR3 nucleotide sequence: TGTGCCAGCAGTCCTGGCCGCTACGAGCAGTACTTC.

This chain links TRBV30 with TRBJ2-2, with 10 bases lining up with TRBD2. From germline, CDR1 is GTSNPN and CDR2 SVGIG (reference sequence). CDR3 length equals 16 residues. The trim removed 3 bases at V and 1 base at J, leaving 5 bases unmatched. The CDR3, as DNA: TGTGCCTGGAGGGGGGGACTAGCGCGGAACACCGGGGAGCTGTTTTTT. Translation: CAWRGGLARNTGELFF.

V and J are TRBV10-3 and TRBJ2-2; 10 bases line up with TRBD1. V was pared by 10 bases and J by 6 bases, with 2 bases of the junction left unmatched. Per germline, CDR1 ENHRY and CDR2 SYGVKD. The CDR3 spans 12 residues. CDR3 sequence (DNA): TGTGCCAACGGACAGGGGGCCGGGGAGCTGTTTTTT. Protein: CANGQGAGELFF.

The chain recombines TRBV2 with TRBJ1-5; D is unclear. CDR3 length: 15 amino acids. Trimming pared 6 bases from V and 1 base from J, leaving 13 bases between. The germline gives CDR1 SNHLY, CDR2 FYNNEI. CDR3 residues: CASSSDYGSNQPQHF. The CDR3 nucleotides are TGTGCCAGCAGCTCGGACTATGGAAGCAATCAGCCCCAGCATTTT.

The V call is TRBV11-2, the J call TRBJ2-7; 8 positions agree with TRBD2. V shed 3 bases, J shed 6 bases, and the junction held 10 bases outside the gene matches. Germline V gene data show CDR1 as SGHAT and CDR2 as FQNNGV. This CDR3 has 15 residues. The CDR3 DNA is TGTGCCAGCAGCTTTACAAGAGCGGGAGTGGGCGAGCAGTACTTC. Amino acid sequence: CASSFTRAGVGEQYF.

This clone has a handful of counts. The chain employs TRBV18 and TRBJ1-4; TRBD1 is a possible D gene (6 bases). Germline CDR1 and CDR2: KGHSH and LQKENI. This CDR3 has 13 amino acids. V was cut by 5 bases and J by 6 bases, with 10 bases left in between. The CDR3 loop is CASSSGTHEKLFF. CDR3 nucleotide sequence: TGTGCCAGCTCATCCGGGACACATGAAAAACTGTTTTTT.

The genes are TRBV6-1 and TRBJ1-1; the match to TRBD1 covers 7 bases. CDR1 and CDR2 (germline): MNHNS, SASEGT. The length of the CDR3 is 15 residues. With 5 bases clipped from V and 0 bases from J, the junction kept 6 bases outside the gene matches. The CDR3 region is CASSPRTGMNTEAFF. The CDR3 DNA sequence: TGTGCCAGCAGTCCACGGACAGGAATGAACACTGAAGCTTTCTTT.

This clone was seen a handful of times. The rearrangement joins TRBV7-9 to TRBJ1-1, with no clear D. CDR3 length equals 13 residues. Germline values: CDR1 SEHNR, CDR2 FQNEAQ (reference sequence). V was pared by 1 base and J by 1 base, with 4 bases between. Here the CDR3 reads CASSLVRNTEAFF. As DNA, the CDR3 is TGTGCCAGCAGCTTAGTCAGGAACACTGAAGCTTTCTTT.

This clone was recorded only once. The chain links TRBV6-5 to TRBJ1-2, with a tentative D call TRBD1 (6 bases). The germline V and J ends were trimmed by 7 bases and 3 bases, with 12 bases remaining between them. The CDR3 totals 13 residues. Germline CDR1 MNHEY, CDR2 SVGAGI. As DNA, the CDR3 is TGTGCCAGCAAAACTTGGACAGACTATGGCTACACCTTC. Its protein product is CASKTWTDYGYTF.

The chain is built from TRBV2 and TRBJ2-7, with 8 bases that match TRBD1. Germline lookup yields CDR1 SNHLY and CDR2 FYNNEI. The CDR3 consists of 14 residues. V lost 5 bases, J lost 5 bases, and 8 bases stayed unmatched. CDR3 in amino acids: CASSREGQGHEQYF. CDR3 nucleotide sequence: TGTGCCAGCAGTAGGGAAGGACAGGGCCACGAGCAGTACTTC.

The rearrangement joins TRBV27 to TRBJ2-4; the D is unclear. Looked up from germline, CDR1 is MNHEY and CDR2 is SMNVEV (reference sequence). The CDR3 runs 15 residues. Trimming removed 2 bases at V and 9 bases at J, with 17 bases between. The CDR3 nucleotides read TGTGCCAGCAGTTTAAGCTCGGCTAGTATTCCCATTCAGTACTTC. This sequence encodes CASSLSSASIPIQYF.

The chain links TRBV2 to TRBJ2-3; D is possibly TRBD2 (6 bases). The V and J ends lost 8 bases and 2 bases respectively, with 11 bases between them. The CDR3 contains 13 residues. The V gene's germline CDR1 is SNHLY and CDR2 FYNNEI. The CDR3 DNA follows: TGTGCCAGCGTAGCGGAACACACAGATACGCAGTATTTT. Its protein product is CASVAEHTDTQYF.

V gene TRBV5-1 combines with J gene TRBJ1-1; tentatively, D is TRBD1 (6 bases). The V gene's germline CDR1 is SGHRS and CDR2 YFSETQ. The V and J ends lost 4 bases and 5 bases respectively, with 18 bases between them. The CDR3 extends over 15 amino acids. In nucleotides, the CDR3 is TGCGCCAGCAGCCTACGTACAGGGAGGGGGACTGAAGCTTTCTTT. Translated: CASSLRTGRGTEAFF.

The chain recombines TRBV6-1 with TRBJ1-5; D remains ambiguous. V was clipped by 8 bases and J by 0 bases, with 11 bases between them. The germline V gene has CDR1 MNHNS and CDR2 SASEGT. The CDR3 covers 14 residues. The CDR3 coding sequence is TGTGCCAGCGGGCCGGGATATAGCAATCAGCCCCAGCATTTT. It yields the protein CASGPGYSNQPQHF.

The chain recombines TRBV28 with TRBJ2-5; 10 nucleotides line up with TRBD2. The J segment lost 2 bases and the V segment lost 5 bases, leaving 14 bases of the junction unmatched. This CDR3 contains 18 residues. In germline, CDR1 is MDHEN, CDR2 SYDVKM. Written as DNA, the CDR3 is TGTGCCAGCAGTCCCTATGGACTAGCGGTTAACTCTCAAGAGACCCAGTACTTC. It encodes CASSPYGLAVNSQETQYF.

The chain has TRBV7-2 and TRBJ2-7; the D gene is possibly TRBD1 (6 bases). The CDR3 loop spans 13 amino acids. The germline V gene encodes CDR1 SGHTA and CDR2 FQGNSA. V was clipped by 3 bases and J by 4 bases, with 10 bases between them. The CDR3 sequence is CASSFDRGYEQYF. The CDR3 nucleotides read TGTGCCAGCAGCTTTGATAGGGGGTACGAGCAGTACTTC.

In its sample, this clone was seen once. The chain carries TRBV15 and TRBJ1-5; 11 nucleotides match TRBD1. The CDR3 spans 18 residues. Germline CDR1 reads LNHNV; CDR2 reads YYDKDF (reference sequence). J gave up 1 base and V 2 bases, and 7 bases lay outside the gene matches. The CDR3 is CATSRRPGQGVSNQPQHF. Written as DNA, the CDR3 is TGTGCCACCAGCAGACGTCCGGGACAGGGGGTAAGCAATCAGCCCCAGCATTTT.

The chain is built from TRBV30 and TRBJ1-1; maybe TRBD1 (5 bases). CDR3 length equals 12 residues. Germline V gene sequence: CDR1 GTSNPN, CDR2 SVGIG (reference sequence). The V end lost 0 bases, the J end lost 7 bases, and 9 bases lay between the germline ends. CDR3 in amino acids: CAWSVGRLEAFF. The CDR3 bases are TGTGCCTGGAGTGTGGGGCGCCTTGAAGCTTTCTTT.